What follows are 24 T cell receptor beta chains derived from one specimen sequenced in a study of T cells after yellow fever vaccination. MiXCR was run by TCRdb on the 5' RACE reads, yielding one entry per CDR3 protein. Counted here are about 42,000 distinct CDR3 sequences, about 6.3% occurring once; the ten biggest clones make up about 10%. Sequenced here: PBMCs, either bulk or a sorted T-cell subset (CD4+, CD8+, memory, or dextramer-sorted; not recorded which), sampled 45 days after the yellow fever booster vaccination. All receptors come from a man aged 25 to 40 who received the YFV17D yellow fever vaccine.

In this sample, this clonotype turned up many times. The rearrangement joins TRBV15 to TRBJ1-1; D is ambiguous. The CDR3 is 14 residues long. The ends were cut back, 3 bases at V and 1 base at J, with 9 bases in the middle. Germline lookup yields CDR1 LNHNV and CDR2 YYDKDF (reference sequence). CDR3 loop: CATSRNRRNTEAFF. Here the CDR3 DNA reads TGTGCCACCAGCAGGAACCGGAGGAACACTGAAGCTTTCTTT.

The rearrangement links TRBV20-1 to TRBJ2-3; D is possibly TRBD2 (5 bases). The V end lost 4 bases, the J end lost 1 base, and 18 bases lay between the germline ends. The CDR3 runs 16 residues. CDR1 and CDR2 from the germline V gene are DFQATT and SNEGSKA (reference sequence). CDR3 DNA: TGCAGTGCTAACCCATACTCGGGGTTTGGCACAGATACGCAGTATTTT. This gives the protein CSANPYSGFGTDTQYF.

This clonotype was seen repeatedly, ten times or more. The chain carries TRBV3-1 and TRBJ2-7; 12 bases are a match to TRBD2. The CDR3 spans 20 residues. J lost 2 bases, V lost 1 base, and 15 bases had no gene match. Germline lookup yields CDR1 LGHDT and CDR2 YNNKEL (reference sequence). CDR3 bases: TGTGCCAGCAGCCAAGGTATTGGACTAGCGGGACACTATCGCGCCTACGAGCAGTACTTC. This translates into CASSQGIGLAGHYRAYEQYF.

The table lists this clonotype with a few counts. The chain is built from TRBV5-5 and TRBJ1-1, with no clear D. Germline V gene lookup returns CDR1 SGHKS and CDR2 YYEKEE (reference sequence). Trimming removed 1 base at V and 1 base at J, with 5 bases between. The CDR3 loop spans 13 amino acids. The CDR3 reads CASSLYQNTEAFF. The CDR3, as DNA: TGTGCCAGCAGCTTGTACCAGAACACTGAAGCTTTCTTT.

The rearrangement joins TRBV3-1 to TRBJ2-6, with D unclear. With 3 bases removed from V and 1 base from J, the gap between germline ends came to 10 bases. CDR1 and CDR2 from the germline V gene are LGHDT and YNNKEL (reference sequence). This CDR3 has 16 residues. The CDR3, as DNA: TGTGCCAGCAGCCAGGTCGGGTGGTCTGGGGCCAACGTCCTGACTTTC. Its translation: CASSQVGWSGANVLTF.

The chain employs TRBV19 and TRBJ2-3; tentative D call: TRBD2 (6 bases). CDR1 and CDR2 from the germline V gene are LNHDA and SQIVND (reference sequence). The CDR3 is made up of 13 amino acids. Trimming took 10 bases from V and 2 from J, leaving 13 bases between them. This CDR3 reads CATRASATDTQYF. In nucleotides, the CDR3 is TGTGCCACCCGGGCTAGCGCCACAGATACGCAGTATTTT.

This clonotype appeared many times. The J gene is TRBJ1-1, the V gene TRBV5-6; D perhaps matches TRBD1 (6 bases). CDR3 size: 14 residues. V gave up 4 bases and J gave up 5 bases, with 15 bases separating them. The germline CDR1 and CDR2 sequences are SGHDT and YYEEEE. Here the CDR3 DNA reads TGTGCCAGCAGCCCCCCCGGGGGCAATACTGAAGCTTTCTTT. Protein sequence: CASSPPGGNTEAFF.

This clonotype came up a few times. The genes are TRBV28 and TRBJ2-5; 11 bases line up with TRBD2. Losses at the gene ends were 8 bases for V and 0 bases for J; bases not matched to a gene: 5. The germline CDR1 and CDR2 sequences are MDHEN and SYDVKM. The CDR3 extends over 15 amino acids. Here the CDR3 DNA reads TGTGCCAGCGTCTTAGCGGGAGGGAACCAAGAGACCCAGTACTTC. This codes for CASVLAGGNQETQYF.

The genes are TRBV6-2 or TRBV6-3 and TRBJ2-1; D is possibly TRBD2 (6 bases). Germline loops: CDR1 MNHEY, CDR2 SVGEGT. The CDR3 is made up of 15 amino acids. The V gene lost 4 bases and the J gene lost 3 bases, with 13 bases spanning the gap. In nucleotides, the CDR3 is TGTGCCAGCAGTTTCGGGGGAGAGGGCTACAATGAGCAGTTCTTC. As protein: CASSFGGEGYNEQFF.

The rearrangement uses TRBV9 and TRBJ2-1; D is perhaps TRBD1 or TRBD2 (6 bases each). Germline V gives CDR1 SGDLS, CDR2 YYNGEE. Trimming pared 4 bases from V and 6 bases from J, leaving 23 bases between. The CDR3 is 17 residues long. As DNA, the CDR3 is TGTGCCAGCAGCTCCGGCGGAGGGGCAGGGGTGAGCAATGAGCAGTTCTTC. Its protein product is CASSSGGGAGVSNEQFF.

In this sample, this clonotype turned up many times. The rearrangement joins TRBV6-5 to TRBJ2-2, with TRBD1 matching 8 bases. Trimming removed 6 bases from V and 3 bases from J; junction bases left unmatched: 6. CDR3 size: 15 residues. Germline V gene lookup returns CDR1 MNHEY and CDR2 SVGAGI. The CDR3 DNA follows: TGTGCCAGCAGATTAACAGGGGGTGACACCGGGGAGCTGTTTTTT. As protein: CASRLTGGDTGELFF.

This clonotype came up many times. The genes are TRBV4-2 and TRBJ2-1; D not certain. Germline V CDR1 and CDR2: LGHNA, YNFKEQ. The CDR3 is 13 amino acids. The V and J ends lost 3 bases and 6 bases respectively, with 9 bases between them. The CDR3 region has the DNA TGTGCCAGCAGCCAGAAGAAGGTCAATGAGCAGTTCTTC. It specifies CASSQKKVNEQFF.

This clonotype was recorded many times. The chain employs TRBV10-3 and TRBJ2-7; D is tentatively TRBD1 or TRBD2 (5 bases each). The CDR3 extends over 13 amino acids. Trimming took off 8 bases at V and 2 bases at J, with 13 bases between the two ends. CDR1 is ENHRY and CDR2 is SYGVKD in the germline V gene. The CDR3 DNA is TGTGCCATCGGCCGGGACGCAGCCTACGAGCAGTACTTC. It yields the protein CAIGRDAAYEQYF.

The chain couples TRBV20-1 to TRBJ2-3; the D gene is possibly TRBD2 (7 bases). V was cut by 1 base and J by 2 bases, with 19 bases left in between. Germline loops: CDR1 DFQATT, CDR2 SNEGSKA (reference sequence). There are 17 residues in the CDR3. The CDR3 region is CSARAAPRGAITDTQYF. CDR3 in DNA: TGCAGTGCTAGAGCCGCCCCCCGGGGGGCCATCACAGATACGCAGTATTTT.

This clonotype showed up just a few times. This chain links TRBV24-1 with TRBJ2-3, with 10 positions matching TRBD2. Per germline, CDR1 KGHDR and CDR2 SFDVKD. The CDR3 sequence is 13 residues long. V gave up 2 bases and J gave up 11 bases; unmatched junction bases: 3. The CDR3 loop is CATSDSLAGGQYF. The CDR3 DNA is TGTGCCACCAGTGATTCGTTAGCGGGAGGGCAGTATTTT.

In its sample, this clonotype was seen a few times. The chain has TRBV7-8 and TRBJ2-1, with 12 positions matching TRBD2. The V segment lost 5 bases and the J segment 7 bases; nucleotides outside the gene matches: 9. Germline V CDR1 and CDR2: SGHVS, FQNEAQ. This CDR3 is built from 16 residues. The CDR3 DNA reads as TGTGCCAGCAGCATCGCGACTAGCGGGAGCGGTAATGAGCAGTTCTTC. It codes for CASSIATSGSGNEQFF.

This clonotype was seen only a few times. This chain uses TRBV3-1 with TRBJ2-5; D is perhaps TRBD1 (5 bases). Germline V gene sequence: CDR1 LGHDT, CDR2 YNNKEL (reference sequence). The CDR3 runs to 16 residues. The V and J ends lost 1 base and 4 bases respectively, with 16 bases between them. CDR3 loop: CASSQGPKDTGETQYF. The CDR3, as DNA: TGTGCCAGCAGCCAAGGTCCCAAGGATACAGGAGAGACCCAGTACTTC.

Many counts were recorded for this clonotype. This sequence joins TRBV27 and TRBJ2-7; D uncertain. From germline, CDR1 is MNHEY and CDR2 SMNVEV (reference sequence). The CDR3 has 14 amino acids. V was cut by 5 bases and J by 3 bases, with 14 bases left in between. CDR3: CASSGRIAFYEQYF. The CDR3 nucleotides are TGTGCCAGCAGTGGCCGGATTGCTTTCTACGAGCAGTACTTC.

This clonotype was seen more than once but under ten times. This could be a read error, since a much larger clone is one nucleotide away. CDR3: CASSQSGAIGELFF. Here the CDR3 DNA reads TGTGCCAGCAGCCAGAGCGGGGCTATTGGGGAGCTGTTTTTT. The chain is built from TRBV11-2 and TRBJ2-2; 7 positions agree with TRBD2. Trimming cost V 5 bases and J 8 bases; bases outside gene matches: 8. The CDR3 sequence is 14 residues long. Germline V CDR1 and CDR2: SGHAT, FQNNGV.

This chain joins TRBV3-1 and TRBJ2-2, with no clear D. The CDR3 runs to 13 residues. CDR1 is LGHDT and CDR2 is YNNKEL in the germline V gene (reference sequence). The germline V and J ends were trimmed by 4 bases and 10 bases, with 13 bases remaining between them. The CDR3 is CASSPSYIPELFF. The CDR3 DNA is TGTGCCAGCAGCCCCTCGTACATCCCGGAGCTGTTTTTT.

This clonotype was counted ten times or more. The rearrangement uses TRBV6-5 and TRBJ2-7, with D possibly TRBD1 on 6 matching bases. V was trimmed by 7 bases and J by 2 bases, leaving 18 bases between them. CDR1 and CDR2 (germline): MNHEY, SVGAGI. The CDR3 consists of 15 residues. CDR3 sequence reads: CASISRNRAAYEQYF. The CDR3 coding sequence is TGTGCCAGCATTAGCAGGAACAGGGCTGCCTACGAGCAGTACTTC.

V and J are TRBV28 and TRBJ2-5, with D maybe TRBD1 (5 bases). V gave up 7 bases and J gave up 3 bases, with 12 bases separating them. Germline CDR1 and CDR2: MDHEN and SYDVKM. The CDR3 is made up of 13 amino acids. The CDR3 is CASTGRMEETQYF. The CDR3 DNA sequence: TGTGCCAGCACAGGGCGGATGGAAGAGACCCAGTACTTC.

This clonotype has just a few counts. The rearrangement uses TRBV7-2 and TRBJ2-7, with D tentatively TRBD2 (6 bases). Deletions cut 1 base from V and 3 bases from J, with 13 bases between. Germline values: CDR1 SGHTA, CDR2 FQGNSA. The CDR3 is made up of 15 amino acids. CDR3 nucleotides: TGTGCCAGCAGCTTAGACGGGGACTTCCTCTACGAGCAGTACTTC. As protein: CASSLDGDFLYEQYF.

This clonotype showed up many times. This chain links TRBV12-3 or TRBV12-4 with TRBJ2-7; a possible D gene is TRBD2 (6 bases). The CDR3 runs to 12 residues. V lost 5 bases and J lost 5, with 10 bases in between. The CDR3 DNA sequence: TGTGCCAGCAGTCAGACTAGAGACGAGCAGTACTTC. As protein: CASSQTRDEQYF.